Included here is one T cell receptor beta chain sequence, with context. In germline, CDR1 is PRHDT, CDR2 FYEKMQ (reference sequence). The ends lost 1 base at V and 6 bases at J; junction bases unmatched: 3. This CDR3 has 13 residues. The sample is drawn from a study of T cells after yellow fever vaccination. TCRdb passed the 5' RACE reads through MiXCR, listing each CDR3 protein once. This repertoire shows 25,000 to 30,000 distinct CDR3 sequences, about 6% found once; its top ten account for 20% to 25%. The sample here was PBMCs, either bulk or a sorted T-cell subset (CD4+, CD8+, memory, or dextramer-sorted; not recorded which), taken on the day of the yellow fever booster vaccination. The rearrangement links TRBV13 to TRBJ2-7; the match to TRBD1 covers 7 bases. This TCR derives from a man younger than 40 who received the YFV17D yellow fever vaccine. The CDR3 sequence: CASSLEGGVEQYF. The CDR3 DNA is TGTGCCAGCAGCTTAGAAGGGGGCGTCGAGCAGTACTTC.